These 17 T cell receptor beta chains were all obtained from the same sample, sequenced in a study of T cells in Graves' hyperthyroidism and ophthalmopathy. The source material, RNA transcripts, was used to amplify TCR beta CDR3 regions. The HTBI set primed first-round TCR CDR3 RT-PCR. TCRdb recomputed calls from the multiplex PCR reads with MiXCR, one row per CDR3 protein. This sample has about 50,000 distinct CDR3 sequences, with about 52% found just once. The sample consisted of peripheral blood or thyroid tissue (not recorded which). All receptors derive from a woman aged 50 to 65 with Graves' hyperthyroidism.

This rearrangement joins TRBV7-2 to TRBJ2-6; D perhaps matches TRBD1 (7 bases). Germline V lookup: CDR1 SGHTA, CDR2 FQGNSA. The CDR3 sequence is 16 residues long. V lost 4 bases and J 2 bases, leaving 12 bases between the germline ends. The CDR3 region is CASSSGGGTGANVLTF. The CDR3 bases are TGTGCCAGCAGCTCCGGAGGGGGCACTGGGGCCAACGTCCTGACTTTC.

The chain is built from TRBV6-2 or TRBV6-3 and TRBJ2-7, with D possibly TRBD2 on 6 matching bases. Germline V gene sequence: CDR1 MNHEY, CDR2 SVGEGT. V lost 2 bases and J lost 2, with 10 bases in between. CDR3 length: 14 amino acids. DNA for the CDR3: TGTGCCAGCAGTTACGGGACTTTAACCTACGAGCAGTACTTC. Translating it yields CASSYGTLTYEQYF.

There are many counts of this clonotype. V and J are TRBV6-5 and TRBJ2-5, with TRBD1 identical over 8 bases. In germline, CDR1 is MNHEY, CDR2 SVGAGI. Trimming removed 5 bases from V and 4 bases from J; junction bases left unmatched: 9. The CDR3 extends over 15 amino acids. The CDR3 DNA reads TGTGCCAGCAGTCCGGGACAGGTGACTCGAGAGACCCAGTACTTC. Protein product: CASSPGQVTRETQYF.

Many counts were recorded for this clonotype. The chain joins TRBV11-2 to TRBJ1-2, with 7 nucleotides matching TRBD1. V was pared by 5 bases and J by 8 bases, with 8 bases of the junction left unmatched. The CDR3 spans 13 residues. CDR1 and CDR2 (germline): SGHAT, FQNNGV. The CDR3 protein is CASSRGGPGGYTF. The CDR3, as DNA: TGTGCCAGCAGCCGAGGGGGCCCGGGCGGCTACACCTTC.

As concerns this clonotype: Because the CDR3 is missing its conserved closing phenylalanine or tryptophan, this is likely a read error. The limits of the CDR3 on the DNA are not certain, so only TCRdb's listed CDR3 is given. V gene TRBV6-5 combines with J gene TRBJ1-5; the D call in the table, TRBD1, was not verified against the DNA. The V gene's germline CDR1 is MNHEY and CDR2 SVGAGI. From its first to its last residue, the CDR3 has 17 amino acids. CDR3 residues: CASSWGTGSRQPQLSVL.

This clonotype was recorded at least ten times. The chain is built from TRBV6-5 and TRBJ1-5; 7 nucleotides align to TRBD1. CDR1 is MNHEY and CDR2 is SVGAGI in the germline V gene. This CDR3 is 15 amino acids long. With 6 bases clipped from V and 2 bases from J, the junction kept 7 bases outside the gene matches. DNA of the CDR3: TGTGCCAGCAGCCCACAGGGGATGGGCAATCAGCCCCAGCATTTT. This sequence encodes CASSPQGMGNQPQHF.

This clonotype was recorded once. This chain connects TRBV7-9 to TRBJ1-3; 7 bases line up with TRBD1. The V gene end was trimmed by 7 bases and the J gene end by 7 bases; junction bases not matched to a gene: 7. The CDR3 loop spans 13 amino acids. The germline V gene encodes CDR1 SEHNR and CDR2 FQNEAQ (reference sequence). The CDR3 is CASIARGGNTIYF. The CDR3, as DNA: TGTGCCAGCATAGCCAGGGGGGGGAACACCATATATTTT.

Notes on this clonotype: Germline and junction disagree at one end, which may indicate a read error. The J gene is TRBJ2-2, the V gene TRBV7-2; possible D gene TRBD2, 6 bases. The CDR3 covers 13 residues. Per the germline V gene, CDR1 is SGHTA and CDR2 is FQGNSA. The CDR3 DNA is TGTGCCAGCAGTTTGGTTCGCACCGGGGGGCTGTTTTTT. Translated, it gives CASSLVRTGGLFF.

This clonotype came up once. Possible read error: a much larger clone is one base away. This chain connects TRBV5-6 to TRBJ2-7; 10 bases are shared with TRBD2. Per the germline V gene, CDR1 is SGHDT and CDR2 is YYEEEE. J gave up 4 bases and V 2 bases, and 3 bases lay outside the gene matches. CDR3 length: 14 amino acids. In DNA form, the CDR3 reads TGTGCCAGCAGCTTCGGACTAGCGGTTTACGAGCAGTACTTC. It translates to CASSFGLAVYEQYF. The complete variable domain, with remaining parts taken from reference TRBV5-6 and TRBJ2-7, reads DAGVTQSPTHLIKTRGQQVTLRCSPKSGHDTVSWYQQALGQGPQFIFQYYEEEERQRGNFPDRFSGHQFPNYSSELNVNALLLGDSALYLCASSFGLAVYEQYFGPGTRLTVT.

This clonotype came up many times. V is TRBV10-3 and J is TRBJ2-2, with 9 positions matching TRBD2. Germline V CDR1 and CDR2: ENHRY, SYGVKD. The V gene end was trimmed by 10 bases and the J gene end by 4 bases; junction bases not matched to a gene: 10. The length of the CDR3 is 15 residues. Here the CDR3 DNA reads TGTGCCACGACTTTAGCGGGAGCGAGCACCGGGGAGCTGTTTTTT. It yields the protein CATTLAGASTGELFF.

The chain combines TRBV11-2 with TRBJ2-3; 7 bases are shared with TRBD1. The J segment lost 6 bases and the V segment lost 5 bases, leaving 5 bases of the junction unmatched. The CDR3 spans 13 residues. Germline V gene sequence: CDR1 SGHAT, CDR2 FQNNGV. The CDR3 DNA is TGTGCCAGCAGCCCAGAGGGGGCGGATACGCAGTATTTT. Translation: CASSPEGADTQYF.

The V gene is TRBV5-4, the J gene TRBJ2-3; D may match TRBD1 or TRBD2 (5 bases each). Trimming left V 4 bases short and J 4 bases short, with 13 bases between. Germline V CDR1 and CDR2: SGHNT, YYREEE (reference sequence). CDR3 length: 14 residues. For the CDR3, the DNA is TGTGCCAGCAGCCTTAACCGGGACGCAGATACGCAGTATTTT. Its translation is CASSLNRDADTQYF.

This clonotype occurred many times. The chain employs TRBV18 and TRBJ2-7; no clear D gene. The CDR3 is made up of 14 amino acids. Germline-derived CDR1 and CDR2 are KGHSH and LQKENI. V was trimmed by 2 bases and J by 2 bases, leaving 10 bases between them. As DNA, the CDR3 is TGTGCCAGCTCACCAAAGGCTCAGACCTACGAGCAGTACTTC. Its protein is CASSPKAQTYEQYF.

This clonotype showed up many times. The junction differs from germline at one of its ends, possibly a read error. The chain recombines TRBV9 with TRBJ1-3, with no clear D. Germline assignment: CDR1 SGDLS and CDR2 YYNGEE. This CDR3 has 15 residues. This CDR3 reads CTSSVAGAAGNTIYF. In DNA, the CDR3 is TGTACCAGCAGCGTAGCTGGAGCAGCTGGAAACACCATATATTTT.

This chain uses TRBV7-2 with TRBJ1-6, with D unclear. The germline CDR1 and CDR2 sequences are SGHTA and FQGNSA. This CDR3 is built from 14 residues. The germline V and J ends were trimmed by 5 bases and 10 bases, with 15 bases remaining between them. CDR3 residues: CASSRPVLGSPLHF. DNA of the CDR3: TGTGCCAGCAGCAGACCGGTCTTAGGATCACCCCTCCACTTT.

This clonotype was counted ten times or more. V is TRBV6-7 and J is TRBJ2-7; D is possibly TRBD1 (6 bases). TRBV6-7 qualifies as an ORF whose function is uncertain. The CDR3 is made up of 14 amino acids. V was clipped by 2 bases and J by 6 bases, with 14 bases between them. In DNA form, the CDR3 reads TGTGCCAGCAGTTACGGGACAAAAATCCGCGAGCAGTACTTC. Its protein product is CASSYGTKIREQYF.

At least ten counts were recorded for this clonotype. The chain recombines TRBV28 with TRBJ1-2; no clear D gene. Trimming took 4 bases from V and 4 from J, leaving 16 bases between them. The CDR3 runs 15 residues. Germline CDR1 MDHEN, CDR2 SYDVKM. The CDR3, as DNA: TGTGCCAGCAGTTACCTCCCCCAGAGGGCCTATGGCTACACCTTC. This sequence encodes CASSYLPQRAYGYTF.